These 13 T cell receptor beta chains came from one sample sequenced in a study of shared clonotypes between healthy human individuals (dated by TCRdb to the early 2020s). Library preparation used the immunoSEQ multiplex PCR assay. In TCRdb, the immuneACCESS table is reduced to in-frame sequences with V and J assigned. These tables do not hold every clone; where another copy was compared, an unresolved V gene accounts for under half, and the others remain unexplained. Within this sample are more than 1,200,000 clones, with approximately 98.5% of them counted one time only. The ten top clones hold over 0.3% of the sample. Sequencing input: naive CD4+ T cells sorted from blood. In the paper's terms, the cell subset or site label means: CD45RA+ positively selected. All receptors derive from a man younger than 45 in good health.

CDR3 amino acids: CASSDRMDEQYF. In DNA, the CDR3 is TGTGCCAGCAGTGATCGTATGGACGAGCAGTACTTC. V usage is TRBV6-1 and J usage is TRBJ2-7; D is ambiguous. Germline V CDR1 and CDR2: MNHNS, SASEGT. The CDR3 totals 12 residues. Trimming took 3 bases from V and 5 from J, leaving 8 bases between them.

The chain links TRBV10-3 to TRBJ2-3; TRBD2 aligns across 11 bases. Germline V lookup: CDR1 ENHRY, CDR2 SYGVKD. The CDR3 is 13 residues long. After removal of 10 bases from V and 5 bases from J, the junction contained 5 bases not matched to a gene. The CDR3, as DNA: TGTGCCACCGGGACTAGCGGAGAAGATACGCAGTATTTT. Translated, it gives CATGTSGEDTQYF.

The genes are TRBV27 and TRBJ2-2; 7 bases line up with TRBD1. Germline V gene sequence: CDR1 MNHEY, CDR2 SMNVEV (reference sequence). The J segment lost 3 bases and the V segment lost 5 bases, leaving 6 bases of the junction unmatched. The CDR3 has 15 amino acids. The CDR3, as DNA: TGTGCCAGCAGTCTCCTTGACAGGGACACCGGGGAGCTGTTTTTT. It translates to CASSLLDRDTGELFF.

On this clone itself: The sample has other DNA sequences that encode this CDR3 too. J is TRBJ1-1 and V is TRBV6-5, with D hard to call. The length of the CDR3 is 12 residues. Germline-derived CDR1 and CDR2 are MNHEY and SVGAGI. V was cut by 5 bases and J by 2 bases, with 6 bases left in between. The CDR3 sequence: CASSPGNTEAFF. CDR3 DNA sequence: TGTGCCAGCAGTCCAGGAAACACTGAAGCTTTCTTT.

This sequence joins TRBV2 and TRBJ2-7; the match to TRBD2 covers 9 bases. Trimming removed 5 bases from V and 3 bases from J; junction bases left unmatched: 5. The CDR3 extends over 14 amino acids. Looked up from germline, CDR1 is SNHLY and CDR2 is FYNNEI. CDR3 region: CASSLTSGRYEQYF. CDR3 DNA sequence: TGTGCCAGCAGTCTTACTAGCGGGCGCTACGAGCAGTACTTC.

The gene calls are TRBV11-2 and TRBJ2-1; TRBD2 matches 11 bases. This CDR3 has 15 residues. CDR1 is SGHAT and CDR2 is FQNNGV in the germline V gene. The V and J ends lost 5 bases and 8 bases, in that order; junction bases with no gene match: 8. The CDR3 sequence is CASSELAGVFHEQFF. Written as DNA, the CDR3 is TGTGCCAGCAGCGAACTAGCGGGGGTGTTCCATGAGCAGTTCTTC.

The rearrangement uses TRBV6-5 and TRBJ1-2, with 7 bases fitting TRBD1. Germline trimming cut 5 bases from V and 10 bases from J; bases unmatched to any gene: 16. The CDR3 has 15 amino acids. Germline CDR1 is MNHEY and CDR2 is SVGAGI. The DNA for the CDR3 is TGTGCCAGCAGTAAAGACAGGGTGTCCAGCAGGGCCTACACCTTC. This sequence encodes CASSKDRVSSRAYTF.

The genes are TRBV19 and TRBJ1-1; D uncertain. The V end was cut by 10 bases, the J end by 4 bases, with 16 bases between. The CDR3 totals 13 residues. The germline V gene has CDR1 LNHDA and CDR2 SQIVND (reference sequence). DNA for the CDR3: TGTGCCACAGCGCAGGTACGGGGCACTGAAGCTTTCTTT. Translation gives CATAQVRGTEAFF.

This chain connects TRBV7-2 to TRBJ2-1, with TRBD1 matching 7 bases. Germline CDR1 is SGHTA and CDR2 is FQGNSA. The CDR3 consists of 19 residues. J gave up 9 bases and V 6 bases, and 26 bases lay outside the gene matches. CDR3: CASSLIRDSVSASTSEQFF. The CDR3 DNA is TGTGCCAGCAGTCTAATCCGGGACAGCGTCTCCGCTTCTACGAGTGAGCAGTTCTTC.

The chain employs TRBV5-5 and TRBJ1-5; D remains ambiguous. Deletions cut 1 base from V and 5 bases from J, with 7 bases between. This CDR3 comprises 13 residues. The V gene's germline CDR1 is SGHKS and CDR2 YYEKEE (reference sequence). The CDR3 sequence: CASSLTGYQPQHF. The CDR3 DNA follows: TGTGCCAGCAGCTTGACCGGCTATCAGCCCCAGCATTTT. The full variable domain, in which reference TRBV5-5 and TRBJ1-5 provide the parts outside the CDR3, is DAGVTQSPTHLIKTRGQQVTLRCSPISGHKSVSWYQQVLGQGPQFIFQYYEKEERGRGNFPDRFSARQFPNYSSELNVNALLLGDSALYLCASSLTGYQPQHFGDGTRLSIL.

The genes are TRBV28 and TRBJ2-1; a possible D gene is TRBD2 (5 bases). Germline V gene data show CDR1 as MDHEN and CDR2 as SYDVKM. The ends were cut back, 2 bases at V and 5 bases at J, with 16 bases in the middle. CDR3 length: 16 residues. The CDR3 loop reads CASSLRAASRDNEQFF. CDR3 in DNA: TGTGCCAGCAGTTTACGGGCGGCTAGCCGAGACAATGAGCAGTTCTTC.

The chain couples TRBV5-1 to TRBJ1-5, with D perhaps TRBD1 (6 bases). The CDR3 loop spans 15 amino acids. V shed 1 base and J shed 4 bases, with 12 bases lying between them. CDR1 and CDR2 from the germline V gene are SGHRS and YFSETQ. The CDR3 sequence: CASSLMTGRNQPQHF. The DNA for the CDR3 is TGCGCCAGCAGCTTGATGACAGGACGGAATCAGCCCCAGCATTTT. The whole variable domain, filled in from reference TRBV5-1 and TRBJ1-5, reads KAGVTQTPRYLIKTRGQQVTLSCSPISGHRSVSWYQQTPGQGLQFLFEYFSETQRNKGNFPGRFSGRQFSNSRSEMNVSTLELGDSALYLCASSLMTGRNQPQHFGDGTRLSIL.

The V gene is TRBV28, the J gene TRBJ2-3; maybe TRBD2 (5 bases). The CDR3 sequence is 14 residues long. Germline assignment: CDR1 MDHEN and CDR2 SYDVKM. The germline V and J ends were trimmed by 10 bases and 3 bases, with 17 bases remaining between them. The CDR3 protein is CATSGTRRTDTQYF. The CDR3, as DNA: TGTGCCACTTCGGGAACTCGTCGAACAGATACGCAGTATTTT.